This T cell receptor (beta chain) derives from a study of blood T cell repertoires in COVID-19. Per the germline V gene, CDR1 is SQVTM and CDR2 is ANQGSEA. Trimming at V came to 6 bases and at J to 4 bases, leaving 5 bases not matched to a gene. The CDR3 loop spans 13 amino acids. Repertoires were generated with immunoSEQ multiplex PCR, while TCRdb's copy carries only in-frame clones and drops some. Among roughly 380,000 clones listed, approximately 89% were seen once. The V call is TRBV29-1, the J call TRBJ1-1; 10 nucleotides match TRBD1. Sequencing was carried out using PBMCs or T cells enriched from blood (not recorded which). This sequence was found in a young man who had recovered from COVID-19. The CDR3 here is CSVRGQGTTEAFF. Here the CDR3 DNA reads TGCAGCGTGAGGGGACAGGGGACCACTGAAGCTTTCTTT.